The rows below give T cell receptor beta chains drawn from one sample of a study of CD8 T cells in Susac syndrome. A single record per CDR3 protein comes from TCRdb applying MiXCR to the immunoSEQ multiplex PCR reads. The sample lists roughly 300,000 distinct CDR3 sequences; about 88% were seen once. Source material: CD8+ T cells from PBMCs. These receptors all stem from a human donor with multiple sclerosis. The CDR3 runs from the conserved cysteine through the conserved F or W. Each record gives: V gene, J gene, D gene, CDR3 protein. The D gene is left open where the match is weak.

>TRBV13|TRBJ1-1|NA
CASSLVSKSEAFF
>TRBV5-5|TRBJ2-7|NA
CASSFRGRTTDEQYF
>TRBV28|TRBJ2-3|NA
CASSLPGGDTQYF
>TRBV20-1|TRBJ2-1|TRBD2
CSARTSGRGYEQFF
>TRBV7-6|TRBJ2-5|NA
CASSFIRGKGETQYF
>TRBV9|TRBJ1-2|NA
CASSVRRDDNYGYTF
>TRBV28|TRBJ2-1|TRBD1
CASSPGQAMNDEQFF
>TRBV28|TRBJ1-1|NA
CASSLVGGGTEAFF
>TRBV19|TRBJ2-7|TRBD2
CATHPTGGPYEQYF
>TRBV5-1|TRBJ2-3|TRBD2
CASSPLGLAGNTDTQYF
>TRBV10-3|TRBJ2-1|TRBD1
CATETGADNEQFF
>TRBV28|TRBJ1-4|NA
CASSLSGPPKLFF
>TRBV12-3/TRBV12-4|TRBJ2-1|NA
CASSSSSDSSYNEQFF
>TRBV5-1|TRBJ2-3|TRBD2
CASGTSGPTDTQYF
>TRBV9|TRBJ2-1|NA
CASSPQGRALPLFF
>TRBV7-2|TRBJ2-7|NA
CASSHLPGTDLYEQYF
>TRBV28|TRBJ2-7|TRBD1
CASSLRTGGVDEQYF
>TRBV7-8|TRBJ1-4|NA
CASSSGSGMKLFF
>TRBV7-9|TRBJ2-7|TRBD2
CASSPIAGPNYEQYF
>TRBV11-3|TRBJ2-1|TRBD2
CASSPLFSGVEDEQFF
>TRBV28|TRBJ2-3|NA
CASSYEAPPDTQYF
>TRBV4-2|TRBJ2-1|NA
CASSFTPAREQFF